The 27 T cell receptor beta chains below all came from one sample that was sequenced in a study of long-term antiretroviral therapy in people with HIV. The assay used was immunoSEQ (version v3.0), run at survey level. Profiled with immunoSEQ multiplex PCR; TCRdb holds only in-frame clones, not every one. Among 48,000 or so clones listed, about 80% were seen once. The input for sequencing was unsorted PBMCs, taken 0.8 years after starting antiretroviral therapy. These receptors were collected from a woman in her late teens or twenties with HIV.

The chain carries TRBV27 and TRBJ2-2; D remains ambiguous. V shed 7 bases and J shed 8 bases, with 17 bases lying between them. Looked up from germline, CDR1 is MNHEY and CDR2 is SMNVEV (reference sequence). The CDR3 spans 14 residues. The CDR3 DNA follows: TGTGCCAGCACCAGGAACCCGGGCTTGGGGGAGCTGTTTTTT. Translation gives CASTRNPGLGELFF.

The chain employs TRBV7-9 and TRBJ2-7, with TRBD2 as a possible D gene (6 bases). The V end lost 0 bases, the J end lost 3 bases, and 12 bases lay between the germline ends. In germline, CDR1 is SEHNR, CDR2 FQNEAQ (reference sequence). The CDR3 covers 15 residues. This CDR3 is CASSLAMGGVYEQYF. DNA of the CDR3: TGTGCCAGCAGCTTAGCGATGGGCGGGGTCTACGAGCAGTACTTC.

The rearrangement links TRBV6-4 to TRBJ2-7; 7 positions agree with TRBD2. Germline loops: CDR1 MRHNA, CDR2 SNTAGT. Trimming at V came to 10 bases and at J to 3 bases, leaving 18 bases not matched to a gene. The CDR3 contains 16 residues. The CDR3 protein is CANPLGGRGLLYEQYF. CDR3 bases: TGTGCCAATCCCCTGGGAGGGAGAGGACTCCTCTACGAGCAGTACTTC.

This clone was detected only once. The chain recombines TRBV5-1 with TRBJ2-5; the D gene is possibly TRBD1 (6 bases). V was clipped by 4 bases and J by 4 bases, with 11 bases between them. CDR1 and CDR2 (germline): SGHRS, YFSETQ. This CDR3 is 13 amino acids long. CDR3 DNA: TGCGCCAGCAGCCGGCAGGGGATAGAGACCCAGTACTTC. It codes for CASSRQGIETQYF.

The V and J genes are TRBV5-1 and TRBJ2-5; D call uncertain. The CDR3 runs to 15 residues. The germline gives CDR1 SGHRS, CDR2 YFSETQ. Between the trimmed V and J ends, which lost 1 base and 2 bases, there was a span of 12 bases. CDR3 DNA sequence: TGCGCCAGCAGCTTGTACCTGCGGCGTCAAGAGACCCAGTACTTC. It codes for CASSLYLRRQETQYF.

V usage is TRBV25-1 and J usage is TRBJ1-4; D is perhaps TRBD1 (5 bases). Germline V gene lookup returns CDR1 MGHDK and CDR2 SYGVNS. V lost 3 bases and J 8 bases, leaving 7 bases between the germline ends. This CDR3 has 12 amino acids. This CDR3 reads CASSDGGEKLFF. As DNA, the CDR3 is TGTGCCAGCAGTGACGGGGGGGAAAAACTGTTTTTT.

The chain carries TRBV19 and TRBJ1-1; the D gene is possibly TRBD1 (6 bases). V dropped 5 bases and J dropped 4 bases, with 20 bases sitting between them. Germline CDR1 reads LNHDA; CDR2 reads SQIVND (reference sequence). This CDR3 region has 16 residues. The CDR3 bases are TGTGCCAGTAGTGCTGGATCGGGGGCAGGCGGCACTGAAGCTTTCTTT. This translates into CASSAGSGAGGTEAFF.

The chain is built from TRBV28 and TRBJ2-7; D unresolved. This CDR3 has 12 residues. The V end was cut by 2 bases, the J end by 7 bases, with 9 bases between. From germline, CDR1 is MDHEN and CDR2 SYDVKM. The CDR3 region is CASSLRRSEQYF. CDR3 coding DNA: TGTGCCAGCAGTTTACGGAGATCGGAGCAGTACTTC. The full variable domain, completed using reference TRBV28 and TRBJ2-7, is DVKVTQSSRYLVKRTGEKVFLECVQDMDHENMFWYRQDPGLGLRLIYFSYDVKMKEKGDIPEGYSVSREKKERFSLILESASTNQTSMYLCASSLRRSEQYFGPGTRLTVT.

CDR3 nucleotides: TGTGCCAGTAACCCCTACATAGGCACTGAAGCTTTCTTT. As protein: CASNPYIGTEAFF. The chain joins TRBV19 to TRBJ1-1; D call uncertain. This CDR3 is 13 amino acids long. The ends were cut back, 7 bases at V and 4 bases at J, with 13 bases in the middle. Germline loops: CDR1 LNHDA, CDR2 SQIVND (reference sequence). The variable domain in full, completed from reference TRBV19 and TRBJ1-1, reads DGGITQSPKYLFRKEGQNVTLSCEQNLNHDAMYWYRQDPGQGLRLIYYSQIVNDFQKGDIAEGYSVSREKKESFPLTVTSAQKNPTAFYLCASNPYIGTEAFFGQGTRLTVV.

The chain links TRBV4-3 to TRBJ2-3; D perhaps matches TRBD2 (5 bases). Trimming left V 0 bases short and J 4 bases short, with 14 bases between. The germline V gene has CDR1 LGHNA and CDR2 YSLEER. The CDR3 covers 16 residues. CDR3 in amino acids: CASSQDGETEADTQYF. The CDR3 nucleotides are TGCGCCAGCAGCCAAGATGGGGAGACGGAGGCAGATACGCAGTATTTT.

This clone was found once. The gene calls are TRBV11-2 and TRBJ1-1, with D unresolved. Looked up from germline, CDR1 is SGHAT and CDR2 is FQNNGV. This CDR3 is built from 12 residues. V was cut by 2 bases and J by 11 bases, with 12 bases left in between. CDR3 in amino acids: CASSLQLFGAFF. CDR3 bases: TGTGCCAGCAGCTTACAGTTGTTCGGGGCTTTCTTT.

The gene calls are TRBV5-8 and TRBJ1-4, with D perhaps matching TRBD1 (6 bases). This CDR3 contains 16 residues. From germline, CDR1 is SGHTS and CDR2 YDEGEE. Trimming took 1 base from V and 8 from J, leaving 18 bases between them. This CDR3 reads CASSLKGMRGDEKLFF. CDR3 nucleotide sequence: TGTGCCAGCAGCTTGAAAGGGATGAGGGGGGACGAAAAACTGTTTTTT.

The V and J genes are TRBV28 and TRBJ2-7, with D possibly called TRBD1 or TRBD2 (5 bases each). Germline V gives CDR1 MDHEN, CDR2 SYDVKM. The V gene lost 5 bases and the J gene lost 1 base, with 12 bases spanning the gap. CDR3 size: 14 residues. The CDR3 nucleotides are TGTGCCAGCAGTATGTTGGGACCATCCTACGAGCAGTACTTC. It translates to CASSMLGPSYEQYF.

Worth noting for this clone: Sequence at one end of the junction differs from germline and may be a read error. The genes are TRBV7-7 and TRBJ2-2; 9 bases line up with TRBD1. This CDR3 is built from 14 residues. Per the germline V gene, CDR1 is SSHAT and CDR2 is FNYEAQ (reference sequence). The CDR3 here is CASSADRGTGELFF. The CDR3 DNA reads TGTGCTAGCAGCGCGGACAGGGGCACCGGGGAGCTGTTTTTT.

The genes are TRBV5-4 and TRBJ2-3; 12 bases line up with TRBD2. The CDR3 length is 16 residues. Losses at the gene ends were 4 bases for V and 0 bases for J; bases not matched to a gene: 3. The germline gives CDR1 SGHNT, CDR2 YYREEE (reference sequence). CDR3 coding DNA: TGTGCCAGCAGCCCGGGGACTAGCGGGAGCACAGATACGCAGTATTTT. Its protein product is CASSPGTSGSTDTQYF.

This chain joins TRBV19 and TRBJ1-3; no clear D. This CDR3 has 13 residues. Germline loops: CDR1 LNHDA, CDR2 SQIVND (reference sequence). V was clipped by 4 bases and J by 4 bases, with 8 bases between them. The CDR3 DNA reads TGTGCCAGTAGTAGCACAATAGGAAACACCATATATTTT. Amino acid sequence: CASSSTIGNTIYF.

The J gene is TRBJ2-5, the V gene TRBV6-1; weak D call: TRBD2 (5 bases). V was clipped by 4 bases and J by 5 bases, with 26 bases between them. Germline CDR1 and CDR2: MNHNS and SASEGT. This CDR3 spans 18 amino acids. The CDR3 region has the DNA TGTGCCAGCAGTGGGGGTTCGGGCCCGGGGTCTGTCCGGGAGACCCAGTACTTC. Protein: CASSGGSGPGSVRETQYF.

This clone was counted only a few times. The chain couples TRBV9 to TRBJ2-5; D is possibly TRBD2 (5 bases). This CDR3 has 14 amino acids. Trimming removed 0 bases from V and 1 base from J, with 7 bases in between. Germline CDR1 and CDR2: SGDLS and YYNGEE. For the CDR3, the DNA is TGTGCCAGCAGCGTAGGAACTAGCCAAGAGACCCAGTACTTC. Encoded protein: CASSVGTSQETQYF.

This clone came up once. The genes are TRBV7-6 and TRBJ2-7, with 7 bases aligning to TRBD1. Germline values: CDR1 SGHVS, CDR2 FNYEAQ. Trimming removed 3 bases from V and 2 bases from J; junction bases left unmatched: 13. This CDR3 has 17 residues. Here the CDR3 DNA reads TGTGCCAGCAGCTTCGCCTTAGGGGGCCGTGGGACCTACGAGCAGTACTTC. Encoded protein: CASSFALGGRGTYEQYF.

Note on this clone: The junction departs from germline at one end; a sequencing error may be responsible. This chain connects TRBV28 to TRBJ1-4; D is possibly TRBD1 (6 bases). The CDR3 has 14 amino acids. Germline CDR1 MDHEN, CDR2 SYDVKM. CDR3 residues: CASSFGQYNENLFF. CDR3 nucleotides: TGTGCCAGCAGTTTTGGACAGTATAATGAAAACCTGTTTTTT.

This rearrangement joins TRBV14 to TRBJ2-3; weak D call: TRBD1 (6 bases). The CDR3 consists of 16 residues. The V and J ends lost 2 bases and 5 bases respectively, with 17 bases between them. Per the germline V gene, CDR1 is SGHDN and CDR2 is FVKESK. CDR3 protein: CASSQLHTGYGDTQYF. CDR3 nucleotide sequence: TGTGCCAGCAGCCAACTTCACACAGGGTACGGAGATACGCAGTATTTT.

The V and J genes are TRBV27 and TRBJ2-7; 7 positions agree with TRBD2. Unmatched junction bases numbered 8, after V lost 6 bases and J lost 3 bases. Germline V gene lookup returns CDR1 MNHEY and CDR2 SMNVEV (reference sequence). CDR3 length equals 14 residues. The CDR3 is CASSPTLALYEQYF. CDR3 nucleotide sequence: TGTGCCAGCAGCCCGACACTAGCGCTCTACGAGCAGTACTTC.

The V call is TRBV5-5, the J call TRBJ1-2; D ambiguous. Trimming shortened V by 2 bases and J by 5 bases, and 16 bases separated the two germline ends. Germline V CDR1 and CDR2: SGHKS, YYEKEE (reference sequence). The CDR3 runs 15 residues. CDR3 DNA: TGTGCCAGCAGCTTTGAGGACTCCCGCCGTTATGGCTACACCTTC. Translation: CASSFEDSRRYGYTF. Drawing the rest from reference TRBV5-5 and TRBJ1-2, the complete variable domain is DAGVTQSPTHLIKTRGQQVTLRCSPISGHKSVSWYQQVLGQGPQFIFQYYEKEERGRGNFPDRFSARQFPNYSSELNVNALLLGDSALYLCASSFEDSRRYGYTFGSGTRLTVV.

There are a few counts of this clone. This chain connects TRBV7-3 to TRBJ1-5; D gene ambiguous. The V gene lost 6 bases and the J gene lost 6 bases, with 12 bases spanning the gap. CDR1 is SGHTA and CDR2 is FQGTGA in the germline V gene. The CDR3 runs 13 residues. CDR3 DNA: TGTGCCAGCAGTCCCGGGCCCCTTCAGCCCCAGCATTTT. This encodes CASSPGPLQPQHF.

The CDR3 nucleotides are TGCGCCAGCAGCCAAGATGGAGCAGCCGAGAATGAGCAGTTCTTC. Its protein is CASSQDGAAENEQFF. This chain uses TRBV4-1 with TRBJ2-1, with D unresolved. The CDR3 is 15 amino acids. The V end lost 0 bases, the J end lost 7 bases, and 13 bases lay between the germline ends. Germline-derived CDR1 and CDR2 are MGHRA and YSYEKL.

The chain links TRBV7-6 to TRBJ2-5; TRBD2 aligns across 9 bases. This CDR3 is built from 17 residues. Germline CDR1 reads SGHVS; CDR2 reads FNYEAQ. V lost 4 bases to trimming and J lost 0 bases; unmatched junction nucleotides: 9. The CDR3 DNA reads as TGTGCCAGCAGCTACCGGGTAGCTAGCGGGGACCAAGAGACCCAGTACTTC. This translates into CASSYRVASGDQETQYF.

The chain couples TRBV6-5 to TRBJ2-1, with D perhaps assigned TRBD1 or TRBD2 (5 bases each). The ends were cut back, 5 bases at V and 2 bases at J, with 10 bases in the middle. This CDR3 contains 14 residues. Germline lookup yields CDR1 MNHEY and CDR2 SVGAGI. CDR3 protein: CASSPSGPYNEQFF. The CDR3 DNA reads TGTGCCAGCAGTCCATCGGGACCCTACAATGAGCAGTTCTTC.